This note documents a single T cell receptor beta chain sequence. The antigen is unknown. The data stem from a study of CD8 T cells in ankylosing spondylitis. It was by quantitative 5'-RACE with molecular barcodes that TCR beta libraries were made. TCRdb re-called the 5' RACE reads with MiXCR, one entry per CDR3 protein. The sample contains about 170,000 distinct CDR3 sequences, about a sixth of which appear only once. Study-level findings and limits: The clones that were linked to disease were reported to be significantly enriched in matched synovial fluid samples from ankylosing spondylitis patients.

This CDR3 has 16 residues. The germline V and J ends were trimmed by 5 bases and 4 bases, with 17 bases remaining between them. Material for sequencing was blood, either unsorted or a sorted T cell fraction (not recorded which). The chain combines TRBV12-3 or TRBV12-4 with TRBJ1-4; no clear D. This TCR was recovered from a male donor with ankylosing spondylitis or in good health (not recorded which). CDR3 sequence reads: CASSPASFQDNEKLFF. The CDR3 DNA sequence: TGTGCCAGCAGTCCCGCCTCGTTCCAGGATAATGAAAAACTGTTTTTT.